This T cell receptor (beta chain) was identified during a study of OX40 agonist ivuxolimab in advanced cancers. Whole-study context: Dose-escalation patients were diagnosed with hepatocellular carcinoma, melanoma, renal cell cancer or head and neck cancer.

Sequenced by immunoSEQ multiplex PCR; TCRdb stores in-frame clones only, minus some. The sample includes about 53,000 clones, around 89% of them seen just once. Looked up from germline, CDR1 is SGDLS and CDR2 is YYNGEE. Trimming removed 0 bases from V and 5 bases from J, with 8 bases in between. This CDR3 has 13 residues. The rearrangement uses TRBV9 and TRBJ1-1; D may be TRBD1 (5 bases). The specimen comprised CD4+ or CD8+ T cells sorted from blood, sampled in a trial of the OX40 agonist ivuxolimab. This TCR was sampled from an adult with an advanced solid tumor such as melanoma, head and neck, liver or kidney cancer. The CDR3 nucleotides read TGTGCCAGCAGCGTAGTGCCAGGGACTGAAGCTTTCTTT. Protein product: CASSVVPGTEAFF.